The 2 T cell receptor beta chains presented below share a single source sample, sequenced in a study of cytomegalovirus exposure and HLA in healthy donors. Some clones are missing from TCRdb's copy, which holds only in-frame ones; the method was immunoSEQ multiplex PCR. The sample includes roughly 120,000 clones, about 88% of them seen just once. Specimen: PBMCs. All receptors come from a man younger than 30 in good health and CMV-seropositive.

The chain couples TRBV5-1 to TRBJ2-3, with D tentatively TRBD1 (6 bases). Germline V lookup: CDR1 SGHRS, CDR2 YFSETQ. The CDR3 is made up of 14 amino acids. V lost 2 bases, J lost 4 bases, and 11 bases lay in between. CDR3 amino acids: CASSLQGTADTQYF. In DNA form, the CDR3 reads TGCGCCAGCAGCTTACAGGGTACGGCAGATACGCAGTATTTT.

This rearrangement joins TRBV28 to TRBJ2-1; TRBD1 matches 9 bases. Germline V gives CDR1 MDHEN, CDR2 SYDVKM. The J segment lost 4 bases and the V segment lost 6 bases, leaving 7 bases of the junction unmatched. The CDR3 totals 15 residues. The CDR3 protein is CASSPDRGIYNEQFF. For the CDR3, the DNA is TGTGCCAGCAGCCCAGACAGGGGGATATACAATGAGCAGTTCTTC.